This TCR beta chain was retrieved from a study of early T cells in non-severe SARS-CoV-2 infection. Study summary: Chains were unpaired, as sequencing was done on bulk RNA from unsorted whole blood. Study findings and constraints: Anti-spike CD8 responses were favored by VDJdb matching, which missed private and CD4 specificities.

There are a few counts of this clonotype. The antigen is unknown. cDNA molecules, individually, were tagged with unique molecular identifiers. In TCRdb, the 5' RACE reads were re-called with MiXCR into one record per CDR3 protein. The sample lists 54,000 or so distinct CDR3 sequences, roughly 5.5% occurring once. The V end was cut by 8 bases, the J end by 3 bases, with 17 bases between. The CDR3 extends over 14 amino acids. Germline V gene data show CDR1 as DFQATT and CDR2 as SNEGSKA (reference sequence). Sequenced material: whole blood. The genes are TRBV20-1 and TRBJ2-1, with D perhaps assigned TRBD1 or TRBD2 (5 bases each). This clonotype was obtained from an adult who was a healthcare worker with PCR-confirmed SARS-CoV-2 infection or an uninfected control (not recorded which). Written as DNA, the CDR3 is TGCAGTAGTAGCGACAGAGCCCTCTACAATGAGCAGTTCTTC. Amino acids: CSSSDRALYNEQFF.